This T cell receptor (beta chain) was sequenced in a study of blood T cell repertoires in COVID-19. Study-wide background: Samples representing acute and convalescent COVID-19 were sourced from the United States, Italy and Spain. T cells, B-cell-depleted T cells, or PBMCs supplied cDNA or gDNA.

Produced via immunoSEQ multiplex PCR; TCRdb's table is partial and in-frame only. The repertoire holds over 150,000 clones, with about 80% as singletons. Germline V lookup: CDR1 SGHAT, CDR2 FQNNGV. J gave up 4 bases and V 5 bases, and 4 bases lay outside the gene matches. The CDR3 totals 14 residues. The chain links TRBV11-2 to TRBJ2-2; 7 positions agree with TRBD1. This TCR was recovered from a human donor with acute or convalescent COVID-19. The donor label of this sample is uncertain. Sequencing input: peripheral blood. DNA of the CDR3: TGTGCCAGCAGCCAACAGGGGTCCACCGGGGAGCTGTTTTTT. Its translation: CASSQQGSTGELFF.